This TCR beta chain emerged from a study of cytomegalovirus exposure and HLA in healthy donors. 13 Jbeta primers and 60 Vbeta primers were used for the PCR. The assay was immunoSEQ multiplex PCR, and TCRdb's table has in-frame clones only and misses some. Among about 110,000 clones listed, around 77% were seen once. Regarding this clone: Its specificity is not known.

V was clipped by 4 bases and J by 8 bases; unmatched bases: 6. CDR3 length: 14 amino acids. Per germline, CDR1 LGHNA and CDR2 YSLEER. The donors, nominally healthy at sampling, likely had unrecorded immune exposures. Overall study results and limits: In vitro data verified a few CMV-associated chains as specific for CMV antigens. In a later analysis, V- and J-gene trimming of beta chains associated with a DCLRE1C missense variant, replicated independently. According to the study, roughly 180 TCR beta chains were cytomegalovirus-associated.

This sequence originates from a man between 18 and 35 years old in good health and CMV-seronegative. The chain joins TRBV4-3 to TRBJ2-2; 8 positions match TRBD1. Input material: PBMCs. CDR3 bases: TGCGCCAGCAGCCTTTACAGGGGGTCGGGGGAGCTGTTTTTT. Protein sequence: CASSLYRGSGELFF.